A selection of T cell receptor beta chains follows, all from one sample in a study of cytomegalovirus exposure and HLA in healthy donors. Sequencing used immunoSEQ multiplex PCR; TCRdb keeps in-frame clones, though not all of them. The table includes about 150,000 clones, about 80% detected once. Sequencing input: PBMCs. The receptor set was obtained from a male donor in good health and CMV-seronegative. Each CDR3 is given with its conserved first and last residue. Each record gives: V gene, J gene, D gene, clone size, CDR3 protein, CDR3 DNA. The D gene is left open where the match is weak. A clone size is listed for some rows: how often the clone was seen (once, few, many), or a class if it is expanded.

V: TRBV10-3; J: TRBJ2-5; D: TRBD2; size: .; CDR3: CAIGLAGVETQYF; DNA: TGTGCCATCGGGCTAGCGGGAGTAGAGACCCAGTACTTC
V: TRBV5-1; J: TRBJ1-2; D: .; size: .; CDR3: CASSLVERATNYGYTF; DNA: TGCGCCAGCAGCTTGGTCGAGCGGGCTACTAACTATGGCTACACCTTC
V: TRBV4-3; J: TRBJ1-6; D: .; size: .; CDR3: CASSQVVSGQGFSPLHF; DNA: TGCGCCAGCAGCCAAGTGGTTTCCGGGCAGGGCTTTTCACCCCTCCACTTT
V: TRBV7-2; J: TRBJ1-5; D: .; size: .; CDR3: CASSEQEGQPQHF; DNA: TGTGCCAGCAGCGAGCAGGAGGGTCAGCCCCAGCATTTT
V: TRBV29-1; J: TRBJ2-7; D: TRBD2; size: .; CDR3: CSAWTSGRGNEQYF; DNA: TGCAGCGCCTGGACTAGCGGGAGAGGTAACGAGCAGTACTTC
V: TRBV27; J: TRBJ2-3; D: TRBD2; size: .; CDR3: CASMESGAQNTQYF; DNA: TGTGCCTCCATGGAGAGCGGGGCACAAAATACGCAGTATTTT
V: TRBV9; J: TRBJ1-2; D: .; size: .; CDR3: CASSVSQGNAYGYTF; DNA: TGTGCCAGCAGCGTATCCCAGGGGAACGCCTATGGCTACACCTTC
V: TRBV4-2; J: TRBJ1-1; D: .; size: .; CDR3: CASSQDPGGVIRTEAFF; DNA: TGTGCCAGCAGCCAAGATCCGGGGGGGGTCATCCGGACTGAAGCTTTCTTT
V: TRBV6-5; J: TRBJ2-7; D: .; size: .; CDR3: CASRTSDRPGQYF; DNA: TGTGCCAGCAGGACCAGCGATCGCCCCGGGCAGTACTTC
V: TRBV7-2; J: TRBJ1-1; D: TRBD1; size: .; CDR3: CASSPRTGGNTEAFF; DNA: TGTGCCAGCAGCCCACGGACAGGTGGGAACACTGAAGCTTTCTTT
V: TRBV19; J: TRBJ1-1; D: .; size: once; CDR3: CAAAPGGTEAFF; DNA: TGTGCCGCCGCGCCGGGGGGCACTGAAGCTTTCTTT
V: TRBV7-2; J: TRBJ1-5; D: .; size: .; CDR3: CASSAGNSNQPQHF; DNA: TGTGCCAGCAGCGCAGGGAATAGCAATCAGCCCCAGCATTTT
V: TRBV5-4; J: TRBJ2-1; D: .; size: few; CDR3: CASSLGLIGEQFF; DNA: TGTGCCAGCAGCCTAGGACTAATCGGTGAGCAGTTCTTC
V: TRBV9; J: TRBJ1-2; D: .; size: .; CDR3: CASNQAGSGYTF; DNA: TGTGCCAGCAATCAGGCGGGGAGTGGCTACACCTTC
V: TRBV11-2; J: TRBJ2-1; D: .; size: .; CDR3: CASSLGIQGTAYNEQFF; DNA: TGTGCCAGCAGCTTAGGGATACAGGGTACGGCCTACAATGAGCAGTTCTTC
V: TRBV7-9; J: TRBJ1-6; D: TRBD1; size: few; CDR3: CSSSLRGGQGVDNSPLHF; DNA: TGTTCCAGCAGCTTAAGAGGCGGACAGGGGGTTGATAATTCACCCCTCCACTTT
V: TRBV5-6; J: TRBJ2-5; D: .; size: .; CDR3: CASSLGGREETQYF; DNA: TGTGCCAGCAGCTTGGGGGGCAGGGAAGAGACCCAGTACTTC
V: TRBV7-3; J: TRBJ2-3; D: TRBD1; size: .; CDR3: CASSPYGQGVSTDTQYF; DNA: TGTGCCAGCAGCCCGTATGGACAGGGGGTTAGCACAGATACGCAGTATTTT
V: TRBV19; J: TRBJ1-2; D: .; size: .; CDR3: CASTTNWSGSGGGYTF; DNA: TGTGCCAGTACCACCAATTGGTCGGGATCTGGTGGAGGCTACACCTTC
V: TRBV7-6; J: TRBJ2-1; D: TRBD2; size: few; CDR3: CASSLVASGREQFF; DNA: TGTGCCAGCAGCTTAGTTGCTAGCGGGAGGGAGCAGTTCTTC
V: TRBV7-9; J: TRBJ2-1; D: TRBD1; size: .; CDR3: CSSSSTTGLVRNEQFF; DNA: TGTTCCAGCAGCTCAACGACAGGGTTGGTGAGGAATGAGCAGTTCTTC
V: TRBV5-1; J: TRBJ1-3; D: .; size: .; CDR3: CASSPQYFSGNTIYF; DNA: TGCGCCAGCAGCCCCCAGTATTTCTCTGGAAACACCATATATTTT
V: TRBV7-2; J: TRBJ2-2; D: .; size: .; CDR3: CASSLFRGSTGELFF; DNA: TGTGCCAGCAGCTTATTTCGGGGTTCCACCGGGGAGCTGTTTTTT
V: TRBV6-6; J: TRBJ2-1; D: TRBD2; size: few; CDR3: CASNRLAGEQFF; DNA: TGTGCCAGCAACAGACTAGCGGGAGAGCAGTTCTTC